Shown below are 4 T cell receptor beta chains from a single sample sequenced in a study of graft-versus-host responses after intestinal transplantation. Their recognized antigens are unknown. Produced via immunoSEQ multiplex PCR; TCRdb's table is partial and in-frame only. The data hold 85,000 to 100,000 clones, with approximately 94% observed a single time. The sample here was unstimulated CD8+ T cells sorted from spleen or lymph node cells, taken before intestinal transplant. These receptors originate from a human donor who received an intestinal transplant.

The V call is TRBV5-1, the J call TRBJ2-2, with D unclear. The V gene lost 1 base and the J gene lost 6 bases, with 4 bases spanning the gap. The CDR3 spans 12 residues. Germline V lookup: CDR1 SGHRS, CDR2 YFSETQ. The CDR3 region has the DNA TGCGCCAGCAGCTTGTCTGCCGGGGAGCTGTTTTTT. Protein product: CASSLSAGELFF. The full variable domain, rest sourced from reference TRBV5-1 and TRBJ2-2, is KAGVTQTPRYLIKTRGQQVTLSCSPISGHRSVSWYQQTPGQGLQFLFEYFSETQRNKGNFPGRFSGRQFSNSRSEMNVSTLELGDSALYLCASSLSAGELFFGEGSRLTVL.

The V call is TRBV7-8, the J call TRBJ2-3; 11 bases align to TRBD2. V lost 0 bases, J lost 2 bases, and 4 bases stayed unmatched. CDR1 and CDR2 from the germline V gene are SGHVS and FQNEAQ. The CDR3 runs 17 residues. The CDR3 loop reads CASSLASGGADTDTQYF. CDR3 nucleotide sequence: TGTGCCAGCAGCTTAGCTAGCGGGGGGGCAGACACAGATACGCAGTATTTT.

This clone was observed a single time. This chain uses TRBV10-3 with TRBJ2-7, with a possible D match to TRBD2 (6 bases). CDR1 is ENHRY, CDR2 SYGVKD, per germline. Trimming took 3 bases from V and 5 from J, leaving 17 bases between them. This CDR3 comprises 15 residues. The CDR3 here is CAISEGQGGGNEQYF. The CDR3 nucleotides are TGTGCCATCAGTGAAGGGCAGGGTGGGGGGAACGAGCAGTACTTC.

For the CDR3, the DNA is TGTGCCAGCAGCTTTCTTGCAGGGAGCACAGATACGCAGTATTTT. Translating it yields CASSFLAGSTDTQYF. The rearrangement uses TRBV11-2 and TRBJ2-3; D possibly corresponds to TRBD1 (5 bases). Trimming removed 3 bases at V and 0 bases at J, with 10 bases between. Germline V gene lookup returns CDR1 SGHAT and CDR2 FQNNGV. The CDR3 loop spans 15 amino acids.